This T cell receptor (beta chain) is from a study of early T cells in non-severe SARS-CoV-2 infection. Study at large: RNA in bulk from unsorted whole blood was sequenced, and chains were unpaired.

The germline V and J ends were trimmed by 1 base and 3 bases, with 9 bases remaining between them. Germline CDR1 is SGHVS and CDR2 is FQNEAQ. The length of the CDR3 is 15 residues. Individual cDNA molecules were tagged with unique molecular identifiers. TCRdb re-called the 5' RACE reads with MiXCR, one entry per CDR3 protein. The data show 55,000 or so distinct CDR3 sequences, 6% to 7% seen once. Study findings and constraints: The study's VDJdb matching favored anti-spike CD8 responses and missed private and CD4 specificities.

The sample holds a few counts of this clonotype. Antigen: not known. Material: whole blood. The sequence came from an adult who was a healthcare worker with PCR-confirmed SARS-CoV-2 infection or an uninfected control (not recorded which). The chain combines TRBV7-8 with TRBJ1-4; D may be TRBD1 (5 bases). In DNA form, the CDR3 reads TGTGCCAGCAGCTTAGGGAGGGACGCTAATGAAAAACTGTTTTTT. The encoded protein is CASSLGRDANEKLFF.